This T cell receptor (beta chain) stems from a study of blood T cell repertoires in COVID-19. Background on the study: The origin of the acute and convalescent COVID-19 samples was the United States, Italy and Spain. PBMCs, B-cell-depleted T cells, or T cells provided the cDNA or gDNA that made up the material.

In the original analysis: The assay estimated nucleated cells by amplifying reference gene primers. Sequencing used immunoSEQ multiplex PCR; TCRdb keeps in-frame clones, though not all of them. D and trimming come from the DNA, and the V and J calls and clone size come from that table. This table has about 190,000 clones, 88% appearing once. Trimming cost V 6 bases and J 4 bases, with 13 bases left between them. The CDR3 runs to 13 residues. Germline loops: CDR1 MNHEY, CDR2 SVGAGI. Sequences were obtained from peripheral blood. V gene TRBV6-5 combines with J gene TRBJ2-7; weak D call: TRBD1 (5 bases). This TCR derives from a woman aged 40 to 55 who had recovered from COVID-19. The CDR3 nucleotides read TGTGCCAGCAGGGCAGGGAAAAGGTACGAGCAGTACTTC. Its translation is CASRAGKRYEQYF.